The entry below gives a single T cell receptor (beta chain) sequence along with its context. Its cognate antigen is unknown. This specimen comes from a study of blood T cells in healthy people across ages. Study conclusions and caveats: Expanded clonotype shifts may have been confounded, as the donors had an unknown CMV status.

A second roughly 6 to 11 cycle PCR used barcoded and J-beta primers. TCRdb analysed the 5' RACE reads with MiXCR anew, one entry per CDR3 protein. The profile shows some 1,500,000 distinct CDR3 sequences, approximately 39% of them singletons. The CDR3 consists of 13 residues. The V end was cut by 3 bases, the J end by 5 bases, with 9 bases between. Per germline, CDR1 ENHRY and CDR2 SYGVKD. Material for sequencing was blood. This TCR was sampled from a young woman in good health. J is TRBJ2-3 and V is TRBV10-3; D is unclear. The CDR3 DNA reads TGTGCCATCAGTGAAGGCACCCTAGATACGCAGTATTTT. Translation: CAISEGTLDTQYF.